This T cell receptor beta chain appears in the sequencing data of a study of cytomegalovirus exposure and HLA in healthy donors. Study conclusions and caveats: Cytomegalovirus association was assigned to 170 or so TCR beta chains.

Germline V lookup: CDR1 MDHEN, CDR2 SYDVKM. Germline trimming cut 3 bases from V and 5 bases from J; bases unmatched to any gene: 5. The CDR3 covers 15 residues. Regarding this clone: What it binds is not known.

Clones were sequenced by immunoSEQ multiplex PCR, and TCRdb holds only the in-frame ones, with some missing. This sample has 90,000 to 110,000 clones, with 88% found just once. This chain uses TRBV28 with TRBJ2-4, with TRBD2 identical over 9 bases. The receptor was isolated from a young woman in good health and CMV-seronegative. Sequencing was carried out using PBMCs. The CDR3 here is CASSFVAGEENIQYF. CDR3 bases: TGTGCCAGCAGTTTCGTAGCGGGAGAAGAAAACATTCAGTACTTC.